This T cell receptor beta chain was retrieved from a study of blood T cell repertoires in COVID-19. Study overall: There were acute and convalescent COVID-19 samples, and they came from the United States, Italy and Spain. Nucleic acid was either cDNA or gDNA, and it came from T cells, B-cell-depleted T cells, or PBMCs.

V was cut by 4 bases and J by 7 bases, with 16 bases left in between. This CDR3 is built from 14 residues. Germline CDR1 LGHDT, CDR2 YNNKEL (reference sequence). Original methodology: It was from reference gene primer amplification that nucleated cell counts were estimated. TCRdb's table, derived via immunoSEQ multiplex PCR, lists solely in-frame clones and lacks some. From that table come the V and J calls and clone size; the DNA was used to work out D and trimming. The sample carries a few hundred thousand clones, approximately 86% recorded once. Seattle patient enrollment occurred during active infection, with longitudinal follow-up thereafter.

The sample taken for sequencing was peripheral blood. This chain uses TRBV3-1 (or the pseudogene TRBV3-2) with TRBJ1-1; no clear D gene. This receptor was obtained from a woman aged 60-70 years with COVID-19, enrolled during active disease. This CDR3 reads CASSRLGVDGEAFF. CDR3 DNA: TGTGCCAGCAGCCGTCTTGGAGTCGACGGTGAAGCTTTCTTT.